The entry below gives a single T cell receptor beta chain sequence along with its context. This entry is derived from a study of T cells in localized non-small cell lung cancer. This table comes from immunoSEQ multiplex PCR, and its TCRdb copy is limited to in-frame clones, with some not included. Of 100,000 to 150,000 clones in the sample, about 89% are singletons; the top ten hold around 1.7%. Trimming left V 4 bases short and J 0 bases short, with 4 bases between. CDR3 length: 12 residues. Germline V lookup: CDR1 SGHRS, CDR2 YFSETQ. V is TRBV5-1 and J is TRBJ2-5; no reliable D call. This specimen was peripheral blood, taken before any cancer treatment. This receptor was taken from a female donor over 55 with stage I lung adenocarcinoma. CDR3: CASSKDQETQYF. The DNA of the CDR3 is TGCGCCAGCAGCAAAGACCAAGAGACCCAGTACTTC.